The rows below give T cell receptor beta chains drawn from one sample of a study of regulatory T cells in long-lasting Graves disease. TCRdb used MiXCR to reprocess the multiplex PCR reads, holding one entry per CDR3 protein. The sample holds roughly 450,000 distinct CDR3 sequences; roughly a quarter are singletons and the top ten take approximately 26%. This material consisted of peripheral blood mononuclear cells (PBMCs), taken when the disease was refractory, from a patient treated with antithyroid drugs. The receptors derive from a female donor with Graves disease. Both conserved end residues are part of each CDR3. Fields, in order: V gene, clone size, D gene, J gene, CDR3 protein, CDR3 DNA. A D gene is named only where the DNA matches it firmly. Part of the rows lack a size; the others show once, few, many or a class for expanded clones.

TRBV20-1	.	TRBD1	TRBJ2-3	CSASLQGALSTDTQYF	TGCAGTGCTAGTCTCCAGGGGGCCCTAAGCACAGATACGCAGTATTTT
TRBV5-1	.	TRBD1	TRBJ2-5	CASSSGQQETQCF	TGCGCCAGCAGCTCGGGACAGCAAGAGACCCAGTGCTTC
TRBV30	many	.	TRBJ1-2	CAWSVASSGGYTF	TGTGCCTGGAGCGTTGCCTCATCAGGTGGCTACACCTTC
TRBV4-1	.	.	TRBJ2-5	CASSQLGAQYF	TGCGCCAGCAGCCAGCTCGGGGCCCAGTACTTC
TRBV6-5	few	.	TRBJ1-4	CASSYRQVSSNEKLFF	TGTGCCAGCAGTTACCGACAGGTTTCGAGTAATGAAAAACTGTTTTTT
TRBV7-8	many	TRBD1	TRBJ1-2	CASRPMGGTGYGYTF	TGTGCCAGCAGGCCAATGGGGGGGACAGGCTATGGCTACACCTTC
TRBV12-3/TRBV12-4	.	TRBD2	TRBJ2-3	CASSLYLASGLADTQYF	TGTGCCAGCAGTTTATATTTAGCTAGCGGGTTGGCAGATACGCAGTATTTT
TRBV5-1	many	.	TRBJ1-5	CASSLGAGQPQHF	TGCGCCAGCAGTTTGGGGGCAGGTCAGCCCCAGCATTTT
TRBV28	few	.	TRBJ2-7	CASSIARPGEQYF	TGTGCCAGTAGTATAGCCCGGCCGGGAGAGCAGTACTTC
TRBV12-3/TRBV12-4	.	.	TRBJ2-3	CASTHFPTDTQYF	TGTGCCAGCACCCATTTTCCGACAGATACGCAGTATTTT
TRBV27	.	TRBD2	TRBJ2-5	CAGTSGRAQETQYF	TGTGCTGGGACTAGCGGGAGGGCCCAAGAGACCCAGTACTTC
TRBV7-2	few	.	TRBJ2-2	CASSKTKDTGELFF	TGTGCCAGCAGCAAGACAAAGGACACCGGGGAGCTGTTTTTT
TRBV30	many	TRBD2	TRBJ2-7	CAWSPTSGRGQYF	TGTGCCTGGAGCCCGACTAGCGGGAGGGGGCAGTACTTC
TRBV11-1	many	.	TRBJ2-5	CASSSFSGPGGETQYF	TGTGCCAGCAGCTCCTTTAGCGGCCCCGGCGGAGAGACCCAGTACTTC
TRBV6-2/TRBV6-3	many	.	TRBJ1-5	CASSYSGEGGQPQHF	TGTGCCAGCAGTTACTCCGGGGAGGGAGGTCAGCCCCAGCATTTT
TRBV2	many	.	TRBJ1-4	CASSSATNEKLFF	TGTGCCAGCAGCAGTGCAACTAATGAAAAACTGTTTTTT
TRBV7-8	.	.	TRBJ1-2	CASSNPGGSGYTF	TGTGCCAGCAGCAACCCCGGGGGGAGCGGCTACACCTTC
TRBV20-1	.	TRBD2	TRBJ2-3	CSARPGLGGTDTQYF	TGCAGTGCTCGGCCGGGACTAGGGGGCACAGATACGCAGTATTTT
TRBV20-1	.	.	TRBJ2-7	CSAILRYEQYF	TGCAGTGCCATACTGAGGTACGAGCAGTACTTC
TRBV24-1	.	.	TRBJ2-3	CATSDPRGPGTDTQYF	TGTGCCACCAGTGATCCCAGGGGACCTGGCACAGATACGCAGTATTTT
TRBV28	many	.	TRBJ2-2	CASSPRPRTPTFTGELFF	TGTGCCAGCAGTCCACGCCCGCGGACTCCAACCTTCACCGGGGAGCTGTTTTTT
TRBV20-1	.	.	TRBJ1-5	CSASERGNQPQHF	TGCAGTGCTAGTGAAAGGGGCAATCAGCCCCAGCATTTT
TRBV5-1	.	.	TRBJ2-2	CASSYSSGANTGELFF	TGCGCCAGCAGCTATTCTTCGGGCGCGAACACCGGGGAGCTGTTTTTT
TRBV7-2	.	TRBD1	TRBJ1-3	CASSLQGAVGGNTIYF	TGTGCCAGCAGCCTACAGGGGGCAGTAGGTGGAAACACCATATATTTT
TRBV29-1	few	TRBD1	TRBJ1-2	CSGDVRGPNYGYTF	TGCAGCGGCGATGTCAGGGGGCCTAACTATGGCTACACCTTC
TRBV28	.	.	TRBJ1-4	CASSFVAPPNEKLFF	TGTGCCAGCAGTTTTGTGGCGCCGCCTAATGAAAAACTGTTTTTT
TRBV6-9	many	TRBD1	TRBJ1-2	CASSYTGGNYGYTF	TGTGCCAGCAGTTACACAGGGGGGAACTATGGCTACACCTTC
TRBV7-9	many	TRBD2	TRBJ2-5	CASSLSGRGEETQYF	TGTGCCAGCAGCCTTAGCGGGAGGGGAGAAGAGACCCAGTACTTC
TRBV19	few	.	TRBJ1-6	CASSMPPQNGSPLHF	TGTGCCAGTAGTATGCCCCCCCAGAATGGCTCACCCCTCCACTTT
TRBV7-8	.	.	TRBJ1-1	CASSSPGRLNTEAFF	TGTGCCAGCAGCTCGCCAGGCAGACTGAACACTGAAGCTTTCTTT
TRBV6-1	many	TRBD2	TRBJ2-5	CASKGAGGQETQYF	TGTGCCAGCAAGGGAGCGGGAGGGCAAGAGACCCAGTACTTC
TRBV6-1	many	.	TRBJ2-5	CASSRGAGQETQYF	TGTGCCAGCAGTCGCGGGGCAGGACAAGAGACCCAGTACTTC
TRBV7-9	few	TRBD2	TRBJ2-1	CASSRLASGNEQFF	TGTGCCAGCAGCCGACTAGCTTCGGGGAATGAGCAGTTCTTC
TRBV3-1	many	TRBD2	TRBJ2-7	CASSPWSGGYEQYF	TGTGCCAGCAGCCCCTGGAGCGGGGGCTACGAGCAGTACTTC
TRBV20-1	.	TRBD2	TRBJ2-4	CSARDEGLAGAKNIQYF	TGCAGTGCTAGAGACGAGGGACTAGCGGGAGCCAAAAACATTCAGTACTTC
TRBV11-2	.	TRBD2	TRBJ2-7	CASSPRLAGAYEQYF	TGTGCCAGCAGCCCAAGACTAGCGGGAGCGTACGAGCAGTACTTC
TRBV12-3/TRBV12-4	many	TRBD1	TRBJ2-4	CASSKGQGFGQYF	TGTGCCAGCAGTAAAGGACAGGGTTTCGGTCAGTACTTC
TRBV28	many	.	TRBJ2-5	CASSLTLEGREETQYF	TGTGCCAGCAGTTTGACACTCGAGGGTCGGGAAGAGACCCAGTACTTC
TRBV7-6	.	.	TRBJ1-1	CASSLGEGPTEAFF	TGTGCCAGCAGCTTAGGCGAGGGGCCAACTGAAGCTTTCTTT
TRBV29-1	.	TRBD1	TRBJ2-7	CSVEESTGGLGEQYF	TGCAGCGTTGAAGAATCGACAGGGGGTTTGGGCGAGCAGTACTTC
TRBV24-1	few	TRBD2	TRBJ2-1	CATSDRTSGTYNEQFF	TGTGCCACCAGTGACCGGACTAGCGGAACCTACAATGAGCAGTTCTTC